The clone carrying this TCR beta chain was recorded a few times. Germline V gives CDR1 LGHDT, CDR2 YNNKEL (reference sequence). This CDR3 has 16 amino acids. Trimming shortened V by 4 bases and J by 3 bases, and 16 bases separated the two germline ends. This sample was taken from a study of blood T cell repertoires in COVID-19. Study-wide background: Some COVID-19 samples were acute and others convalescent; all came from the United States, Italy and Spain. T cells, B-cell-depleted T cells, or PBMCs provided the cDNA or gDNA that served as material.

In the study's own analysis: Reference gene primer amplification gave estimated nucleated cell counts. The method was immunoSEQ multiplex PCR; TCRdb's version includes in-frame clones alone and lacks a portion of them. D and trimming come from the DNA, and the V and J calls and clone size come from that table. The table has some 140,000 clones, around 87% seen once; the top ten hold approximately 20%. The sample taken for sequencing was peripheral blood. This rearrangement joins TRBV3-1 (or the pseudogene TRBV3-2) to TRBJ2-1; a weak D match, TRBD1 (6 bases). The source is a woman aged 45-65 years who had recovered from COVID-19. CDR3: CASSPKTIQGYNEQFF. For the CDR3, the DNA is TGTGCCAGCAGCCCGAAGACTATACAGGGCTACAATGAGCAGTTCTTC.